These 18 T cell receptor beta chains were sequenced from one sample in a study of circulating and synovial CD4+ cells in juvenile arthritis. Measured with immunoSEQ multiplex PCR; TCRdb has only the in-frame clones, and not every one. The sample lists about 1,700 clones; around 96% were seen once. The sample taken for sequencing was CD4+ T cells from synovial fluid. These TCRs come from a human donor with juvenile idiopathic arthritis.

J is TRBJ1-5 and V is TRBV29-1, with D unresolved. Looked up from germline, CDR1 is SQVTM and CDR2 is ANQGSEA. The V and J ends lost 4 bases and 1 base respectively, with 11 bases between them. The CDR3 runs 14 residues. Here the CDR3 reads CSVAEGLSNQPQHF. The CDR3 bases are TGCAGCGTTGCGGAGGGTTTGAGCAATCAGCCCCAGCATTTT. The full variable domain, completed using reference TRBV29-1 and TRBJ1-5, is SAVISQKPSRDICQRGTSLTIQCQVDSQVTMMFWYRQQPGQSLTLIATANQGSEATYESGFVIDKFPISRPNLTFSTLTVSNMSPEDSSIYLCSVAEGLSNQPQHFGDGTRLSIL.

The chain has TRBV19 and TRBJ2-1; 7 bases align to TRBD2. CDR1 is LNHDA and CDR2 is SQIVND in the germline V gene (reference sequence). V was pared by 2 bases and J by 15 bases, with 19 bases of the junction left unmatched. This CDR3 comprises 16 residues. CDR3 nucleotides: TGTGCCAGTAGTATAATTGGCCTAGCGGAACGCTCGACCCTGTTCTTC. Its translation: CASSIIGLAERSTLFF. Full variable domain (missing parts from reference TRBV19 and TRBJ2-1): DGGITQSPKYLFRKEGQNVTLSCEQNLNHDAMYWYRQDPGQGLRLIYYSQIVNDFQKGDIAEGYSVSREKKESFPLTVTSAQKNPTAFYLCASSIIGLAERSTLFFGPGTRLTVL.

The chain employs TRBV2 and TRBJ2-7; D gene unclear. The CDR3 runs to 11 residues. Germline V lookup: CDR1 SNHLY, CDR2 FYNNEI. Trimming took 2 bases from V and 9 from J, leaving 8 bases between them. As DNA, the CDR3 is TGTGCCAGCAGTGAAAATGCTAGGCAGTACTTC. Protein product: CASSENARQYF.

CDR3 residues: CASRARTGTYEQYF. The CDR3 nucleotides are TGTGCCAGCAGGGCGCGGACAGGGACCTACGAGCAGTACTTC. This chain uses TRBV11-2 with TRBJ2-7, with 8 bases that match TRBD1. In germline, CDR1 is SGHAT, CDR2 FQNNGV. Unmatched junction bases numbered 6, after V lost 6 bases and J lost 2 bases. CDR3 length: 14 residues. The variable domain in full, completed from reference TRBV11-2 and TRBJ2-7, reads EAGVAQSPRYKIIEKRQSVAFWCNPISGHATLYWYQQILGQGPKLLIQFQNNGVVDDSQLPKDRFSAERLKGVDSTLKIQPAKLEDSAVYLCASRARTGTYEQYFGPGTRLTVT.

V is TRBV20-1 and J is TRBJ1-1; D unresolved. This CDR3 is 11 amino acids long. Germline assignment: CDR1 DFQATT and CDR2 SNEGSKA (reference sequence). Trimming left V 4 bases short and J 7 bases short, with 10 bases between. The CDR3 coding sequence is TGCAGTGCTACCCGGTCTTTTGAAGCTTTCTTT. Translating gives CSATRSFEAFF.

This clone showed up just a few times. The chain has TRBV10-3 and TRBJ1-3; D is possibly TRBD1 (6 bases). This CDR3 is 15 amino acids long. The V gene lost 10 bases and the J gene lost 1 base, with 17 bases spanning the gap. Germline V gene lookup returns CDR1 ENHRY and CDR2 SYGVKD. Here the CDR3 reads CATSRTEASGNTIYF. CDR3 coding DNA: TGTGCCACCTCCCGGACAGAAGCTTCTGGAAACACCATATATTTT.

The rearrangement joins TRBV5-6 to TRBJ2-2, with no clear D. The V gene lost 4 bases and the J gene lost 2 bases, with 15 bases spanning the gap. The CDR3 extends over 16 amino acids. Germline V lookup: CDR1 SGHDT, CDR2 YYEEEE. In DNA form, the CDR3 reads TGTGCCAGCAGCCCCGGTCCCTCGCCCAACACCGGGGAGCTGTTTTTT. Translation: CASSPGPSPNTGELFF.

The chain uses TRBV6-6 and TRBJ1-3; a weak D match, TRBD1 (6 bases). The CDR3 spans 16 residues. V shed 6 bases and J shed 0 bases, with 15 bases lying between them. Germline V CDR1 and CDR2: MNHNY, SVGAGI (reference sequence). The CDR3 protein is CASRQLQGNSGNTIYF. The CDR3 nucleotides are TGTGCCAGCAGGCAGCTACAGGGAAACTCTGGAAACACCATATATTTT.

CDR3 residues: CASSQDWQGIGKNIQYF. DNA for the CDR3: TGCGCCAGCAGCCAAGATTGGCAGGGGATTGGTAAAAACATTCAGTACTTC. The V gene is TRBV4-1, the J gene TRBJ2-4; tentative D call: TRBD1 (6 bases). The CDR3 runs to 17 residues. The germline gives CDR1 MGHRA, CDR2 YSYEKL. The germline V and J ends were trimmed by 0 bases and 4 bases, with 16 bases remaining between them.

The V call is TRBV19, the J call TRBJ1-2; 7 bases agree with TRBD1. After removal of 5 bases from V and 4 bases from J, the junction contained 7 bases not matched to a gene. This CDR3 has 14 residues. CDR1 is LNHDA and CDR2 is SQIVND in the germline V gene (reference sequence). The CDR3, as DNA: TGTGCCAGTAGTGCCGGGACAGCAACCTATGGCTACACCTTC. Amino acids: CASSAGTATYGYTF.

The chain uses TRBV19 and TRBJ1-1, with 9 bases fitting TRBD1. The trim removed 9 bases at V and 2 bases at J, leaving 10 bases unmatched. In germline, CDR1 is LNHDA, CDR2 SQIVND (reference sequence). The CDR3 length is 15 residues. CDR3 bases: TGTGCCAGCAAACGTGACAGGGGGATTAACACTGAAGCTTTCTTT. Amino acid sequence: CASKRDRGINTEAFF.

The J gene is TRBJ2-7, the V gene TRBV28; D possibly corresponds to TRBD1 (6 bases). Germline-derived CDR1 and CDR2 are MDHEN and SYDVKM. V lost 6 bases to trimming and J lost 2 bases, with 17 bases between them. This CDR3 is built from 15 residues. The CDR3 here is CASSFSGTRPYEQYF. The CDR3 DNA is TGTGCCAGCAGCTTTTCCGGGACAAGACCCTACGAGCAGTACTTC.

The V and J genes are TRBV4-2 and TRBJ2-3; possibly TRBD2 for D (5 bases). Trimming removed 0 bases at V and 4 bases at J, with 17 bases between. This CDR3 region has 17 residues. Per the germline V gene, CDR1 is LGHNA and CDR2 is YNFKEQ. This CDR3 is CASSQDWTSVPPDTQYF. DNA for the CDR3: TGTGCCAGCAGCCAAGATTGGACTTCCGTCCCACCAGATACGCAGTATTTT.

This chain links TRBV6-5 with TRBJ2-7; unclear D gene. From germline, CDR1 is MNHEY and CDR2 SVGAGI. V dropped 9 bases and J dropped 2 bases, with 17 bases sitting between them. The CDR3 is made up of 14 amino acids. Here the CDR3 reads CASLNPTRTYEQYF. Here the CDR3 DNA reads TGTGCCAGTCTCAACCCTACTCGAACCTACGAGCAGTACTTC.

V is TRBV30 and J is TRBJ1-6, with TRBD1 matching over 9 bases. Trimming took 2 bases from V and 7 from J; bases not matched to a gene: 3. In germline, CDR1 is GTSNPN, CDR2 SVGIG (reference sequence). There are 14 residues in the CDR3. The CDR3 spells CAWSFGTGNSPLHF. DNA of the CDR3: TGTGCCTGGAGTTTCGGGACAGGGAATTCACCCCTCCACTTT.

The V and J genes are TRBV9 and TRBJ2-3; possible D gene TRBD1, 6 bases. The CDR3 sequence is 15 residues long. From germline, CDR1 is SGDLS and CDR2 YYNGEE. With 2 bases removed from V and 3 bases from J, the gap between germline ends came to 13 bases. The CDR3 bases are TGTGCCAGCAGCGTCTCCTTGGACAGAACAGATACGCAGTATTTT. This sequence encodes CASSVSLDRTDTQYF.

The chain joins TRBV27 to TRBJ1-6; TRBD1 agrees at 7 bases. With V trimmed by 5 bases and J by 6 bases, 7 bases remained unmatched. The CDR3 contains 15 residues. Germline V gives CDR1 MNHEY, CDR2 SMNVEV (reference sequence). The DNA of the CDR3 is TGTGCCAGCAGTCCCCGACAGGGAGGTAATTCACCCCTCCACTTT. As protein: CASSPRQGGNSPLHF.

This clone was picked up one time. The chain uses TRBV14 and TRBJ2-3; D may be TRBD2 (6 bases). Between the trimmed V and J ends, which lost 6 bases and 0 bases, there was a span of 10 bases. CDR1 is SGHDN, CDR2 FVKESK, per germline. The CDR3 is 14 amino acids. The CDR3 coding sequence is TGTGCCAGCAGTCGAAGCGGGAGCACAGATACGCAGTATTTT. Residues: CASSRSGSTDTQYF.